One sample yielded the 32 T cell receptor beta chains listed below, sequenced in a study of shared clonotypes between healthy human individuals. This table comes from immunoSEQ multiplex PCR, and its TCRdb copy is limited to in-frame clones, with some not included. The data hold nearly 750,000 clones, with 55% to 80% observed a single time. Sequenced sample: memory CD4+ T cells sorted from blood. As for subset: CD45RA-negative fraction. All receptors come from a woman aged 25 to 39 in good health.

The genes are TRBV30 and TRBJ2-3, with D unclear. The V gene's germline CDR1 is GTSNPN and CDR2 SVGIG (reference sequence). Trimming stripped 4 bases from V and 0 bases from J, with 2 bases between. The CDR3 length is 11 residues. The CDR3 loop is CAWTSTDTQYF. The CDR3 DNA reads TGTGCCTGGACTAGCACAGATACGCAGTATTTT.

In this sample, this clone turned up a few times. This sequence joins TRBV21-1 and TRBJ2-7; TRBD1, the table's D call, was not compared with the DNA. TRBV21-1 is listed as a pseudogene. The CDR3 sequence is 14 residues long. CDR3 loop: CASSKTGVASEQYF. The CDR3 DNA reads TGTGCCAGCAGCAAGACAGGGGTCGCTTCCGAGCAGTACTTC.

The CDR3 is CASSFPAGGETQYF. CDR3 nucleotides: TGTGCCAGCAGCTTTCCAGCGGGGGGAGAGACCCAGTACTTC. This sequence joins TRBV7-9 and TRBJ2-5; 9 bases line up with TRBD2. V dropped 3 bases and J dropped 4; count of bases not matched to a gene: 3. The CDR3 runs to 14 residues. CDR1 is SEHNR and CDR2 is FQNEAQ in the germline V gene (reference sequence).

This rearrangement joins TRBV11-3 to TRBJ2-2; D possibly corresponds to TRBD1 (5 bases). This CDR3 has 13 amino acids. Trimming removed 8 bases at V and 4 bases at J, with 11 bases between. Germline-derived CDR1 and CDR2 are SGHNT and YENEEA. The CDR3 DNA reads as TGTGCCAGCGGTAGACAGAGCACCGGGGAGCTGTTTTTT. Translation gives CASGRQSTGELFF.

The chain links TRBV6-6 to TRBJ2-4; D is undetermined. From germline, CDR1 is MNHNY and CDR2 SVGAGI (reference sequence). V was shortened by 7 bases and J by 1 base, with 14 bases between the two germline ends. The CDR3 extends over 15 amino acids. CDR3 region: CASKKTLTAKNIQYF. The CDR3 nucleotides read TGTGCCAGCAAAAAAACACTGACGGCCAAAAACATTCAGTACTTC.

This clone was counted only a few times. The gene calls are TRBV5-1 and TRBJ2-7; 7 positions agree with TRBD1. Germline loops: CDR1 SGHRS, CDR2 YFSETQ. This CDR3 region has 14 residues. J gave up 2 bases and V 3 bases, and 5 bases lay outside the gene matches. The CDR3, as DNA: TGCGCCAGCAGCTCCCCGGGACAGCCCTACGAGCAGTACTTC. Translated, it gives CASSSPGQPYEQYF. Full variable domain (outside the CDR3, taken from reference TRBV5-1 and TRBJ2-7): KAGVTQTPRYLIKTRGQQVTLSCSPISGHRSVSWYQQTPGQGLQFLFEYFSETQRNKGNFPGRFSGRQFSNSRSEMNVSTLELGDSALYLCASSSPGQPYEQYFGPGTRLTVT.

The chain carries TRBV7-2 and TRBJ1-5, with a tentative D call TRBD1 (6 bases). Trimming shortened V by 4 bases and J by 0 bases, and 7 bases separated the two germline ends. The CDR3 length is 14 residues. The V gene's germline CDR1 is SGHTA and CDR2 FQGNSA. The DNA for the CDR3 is TGTGCCAGCAGCTCACAGGGTAGCAATCAGCCCCAGCATTTT. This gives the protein CASSSQGSNQPQHF.

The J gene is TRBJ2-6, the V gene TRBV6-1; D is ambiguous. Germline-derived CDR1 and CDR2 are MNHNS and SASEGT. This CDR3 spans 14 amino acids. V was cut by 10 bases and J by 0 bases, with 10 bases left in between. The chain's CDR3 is CATRSNSGANVLTF. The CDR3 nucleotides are TGTGCCACTCGGTCCAACTCTGGGGCCAACGTCCTGACTTTC.

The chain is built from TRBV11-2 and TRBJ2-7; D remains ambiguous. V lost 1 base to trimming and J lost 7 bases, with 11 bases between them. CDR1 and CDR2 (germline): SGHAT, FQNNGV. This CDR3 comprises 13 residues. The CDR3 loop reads CASSLVGRLEQYF. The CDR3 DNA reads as TGTGCCAGCAGCTTAGTGGGTAGATTGGAGCAGTACTTC.

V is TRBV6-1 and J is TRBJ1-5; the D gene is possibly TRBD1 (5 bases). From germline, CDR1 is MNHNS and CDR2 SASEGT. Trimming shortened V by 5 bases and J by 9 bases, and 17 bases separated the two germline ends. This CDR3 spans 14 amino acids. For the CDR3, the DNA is TGTGCCAGCAGTCGGGACTATCGGGGTCCGCCCCAGCATTTT. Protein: CASSRDYRGPPQHF.

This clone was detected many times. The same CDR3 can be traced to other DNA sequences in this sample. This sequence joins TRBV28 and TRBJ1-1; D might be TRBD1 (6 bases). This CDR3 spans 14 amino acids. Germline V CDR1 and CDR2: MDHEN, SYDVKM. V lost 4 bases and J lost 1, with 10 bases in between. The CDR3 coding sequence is TGTGCCAGCAGTTCGGGACATCCGAACACTGAAGCTTTCTTT. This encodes CASSSGHPNTEAFF.

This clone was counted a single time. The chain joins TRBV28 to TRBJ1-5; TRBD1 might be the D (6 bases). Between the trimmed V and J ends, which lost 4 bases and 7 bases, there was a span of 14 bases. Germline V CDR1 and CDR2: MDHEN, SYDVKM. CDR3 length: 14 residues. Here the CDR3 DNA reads TGTGCCAGCAGTTCGACCGGCGGACAGCAGCCCCAGCATTTT. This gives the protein CASSSTGGQQPQHF.

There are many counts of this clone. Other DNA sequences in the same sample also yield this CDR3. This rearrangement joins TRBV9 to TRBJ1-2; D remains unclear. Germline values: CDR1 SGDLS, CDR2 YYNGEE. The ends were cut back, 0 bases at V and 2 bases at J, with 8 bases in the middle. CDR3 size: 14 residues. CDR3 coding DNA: TGTGCCAGCAGCGTAGCTACAGAGAACTATGGCTACACCTTC. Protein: CASSVATENYGYTF.

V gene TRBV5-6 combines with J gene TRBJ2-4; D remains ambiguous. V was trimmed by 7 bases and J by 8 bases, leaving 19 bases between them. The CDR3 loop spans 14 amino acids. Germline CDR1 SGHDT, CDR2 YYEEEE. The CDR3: CASGRVNPEDIQYF. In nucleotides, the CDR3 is TGTGCCAGCGGACGAGTTAACCCCGAGGACATTCAGTACTTC.

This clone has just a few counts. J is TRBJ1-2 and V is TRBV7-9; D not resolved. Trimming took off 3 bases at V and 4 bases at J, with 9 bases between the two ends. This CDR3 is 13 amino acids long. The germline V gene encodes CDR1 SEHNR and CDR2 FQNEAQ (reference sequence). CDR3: CASSLTESYGYTF. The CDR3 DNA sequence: TGTGCCAGCAGCTTGACGGAGAGCTATGGCTACACCTTC.

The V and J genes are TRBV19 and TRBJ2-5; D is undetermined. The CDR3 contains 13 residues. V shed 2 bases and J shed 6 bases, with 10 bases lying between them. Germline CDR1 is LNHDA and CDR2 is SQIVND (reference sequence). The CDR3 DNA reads TGTGCCAGTAGTATACCCGGTTTACAGACCCAGTACTTC. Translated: CASSIPGLQTQYF.

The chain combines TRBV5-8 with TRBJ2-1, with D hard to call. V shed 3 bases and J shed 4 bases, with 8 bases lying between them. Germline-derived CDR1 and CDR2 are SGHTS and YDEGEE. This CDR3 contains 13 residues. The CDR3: CASSWASYNEQFF. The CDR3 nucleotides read TGTGCCAGCAGCTGGGCCAGTTACAATGAGCAGTTCTTC.

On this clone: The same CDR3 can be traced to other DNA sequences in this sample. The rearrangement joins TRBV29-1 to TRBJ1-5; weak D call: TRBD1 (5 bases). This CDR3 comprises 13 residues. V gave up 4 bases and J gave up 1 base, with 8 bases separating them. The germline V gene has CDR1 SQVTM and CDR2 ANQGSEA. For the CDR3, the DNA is TGCAGCGTTGCCAGGGACAGCAATCAGCCCCAGCATTTT. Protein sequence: CSVARDSNQPQHF.

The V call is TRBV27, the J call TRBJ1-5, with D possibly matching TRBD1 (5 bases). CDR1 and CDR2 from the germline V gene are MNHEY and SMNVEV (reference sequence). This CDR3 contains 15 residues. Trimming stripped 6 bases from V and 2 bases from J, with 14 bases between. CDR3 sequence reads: CASRYRNTGNQPQHF. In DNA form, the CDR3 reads TGTGCCAGCAGATACAGGAATACCGGCAATCAGCCCCAGCATTTT.

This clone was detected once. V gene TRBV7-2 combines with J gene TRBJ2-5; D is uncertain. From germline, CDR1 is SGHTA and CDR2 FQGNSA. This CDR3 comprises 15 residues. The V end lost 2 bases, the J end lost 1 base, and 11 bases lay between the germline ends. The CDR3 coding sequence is TGTGCCAGCAGCTTATTGGGTCAGCGCCAAGAGACCCAGTACTTC. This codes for CASSLLGQRQETQYF.

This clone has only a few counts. Here the CDR3 DNA reads TGTGCCTGGAGTCCGGGAGAGCCCAATGAGCAGTTCTTC. Protein product: CAWSPGEPNEQFF. The V call is TRBV30, the J call TRBJ2-1; D might be TRBD2 (6 bases). The CDR3 has 13 amino acids. Germline V gene sequence: CDR1 GTSNPN, CDR2 SVGIG (reference sequence). The ends were cut back, 2 bases at V and 6 bases at J, with 11 bases in the middle.

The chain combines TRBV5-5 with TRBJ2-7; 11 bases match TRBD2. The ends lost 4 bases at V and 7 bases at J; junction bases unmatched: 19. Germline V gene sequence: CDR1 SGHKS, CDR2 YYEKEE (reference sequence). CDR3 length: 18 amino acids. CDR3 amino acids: CASSPPTVGLAGDLEQYF. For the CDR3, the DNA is TGTGCCAGCAGCCCCCCTACCGTTGGACTAGCGGGTGACTTGGAGCAGTACTTC.

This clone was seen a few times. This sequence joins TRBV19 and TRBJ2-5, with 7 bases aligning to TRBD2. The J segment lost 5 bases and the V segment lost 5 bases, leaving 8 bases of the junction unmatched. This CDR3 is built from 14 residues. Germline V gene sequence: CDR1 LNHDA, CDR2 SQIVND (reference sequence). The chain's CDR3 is CASSYGGEWETQYF. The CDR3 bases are TGTGCCAGTAGTTATGGGGGGGAATGGGAGACCCAGTACTTC. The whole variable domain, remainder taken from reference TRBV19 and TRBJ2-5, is DGGITQSPKYLFRKEGQNVTLSCEQNLNHDAMYWYRQDPGQGLRLIYYSQIVNDFQKGDIAEGYSVSREKKESFPLTVTSAQKNPTAFYLCASSYGGEWETQYFGPGTRLLVL.

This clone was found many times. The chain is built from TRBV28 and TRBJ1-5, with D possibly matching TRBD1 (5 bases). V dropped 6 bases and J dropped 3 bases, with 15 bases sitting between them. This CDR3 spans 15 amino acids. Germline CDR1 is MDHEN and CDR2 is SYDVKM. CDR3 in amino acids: CASRFGGGDNQPQHF. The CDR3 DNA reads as TGTGCCAGCAGGTTCGGGGGAGGGGACAATCAGCCCCAGCATTTT. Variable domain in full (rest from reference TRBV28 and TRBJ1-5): DVKVTQSSRYLVKRTGEKVFLECVQDMDHENMFWYRQDPGLGLRLIYFSYDVKMKEKGDIPEGYSVSREKKERFSLILESASTNQTSMYLCASRFGGGDNQPQHFGDGTRLSIL.

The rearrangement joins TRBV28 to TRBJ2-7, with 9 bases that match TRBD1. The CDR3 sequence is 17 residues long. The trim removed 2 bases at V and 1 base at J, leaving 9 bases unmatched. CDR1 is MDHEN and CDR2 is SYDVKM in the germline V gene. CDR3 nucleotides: TGTGCCAGCAGTTTACACGGGACAGGGAAAGTATCCTACGAGCAGTACTTC. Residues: CASSLHGTGKVSYEQYF.

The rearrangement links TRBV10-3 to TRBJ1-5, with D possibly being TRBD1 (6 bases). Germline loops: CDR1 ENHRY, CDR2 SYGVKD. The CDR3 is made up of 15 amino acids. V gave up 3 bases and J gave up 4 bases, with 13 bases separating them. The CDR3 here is CAISESGQLNQPQHF. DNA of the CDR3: TGTGCCATCAGTGAATCCGGACAGTTAAATCAGCCCCAGCATTTT.

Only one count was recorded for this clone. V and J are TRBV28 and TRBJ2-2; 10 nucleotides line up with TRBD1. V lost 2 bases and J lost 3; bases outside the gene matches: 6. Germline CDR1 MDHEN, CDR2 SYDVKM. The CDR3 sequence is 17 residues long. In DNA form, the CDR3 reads TGTGCCAGCAGTTTACCAACCGGGACAGGGGACACCGGGGAGCTGTTTTTT. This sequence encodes CASSLPTGTGDTGELFF.

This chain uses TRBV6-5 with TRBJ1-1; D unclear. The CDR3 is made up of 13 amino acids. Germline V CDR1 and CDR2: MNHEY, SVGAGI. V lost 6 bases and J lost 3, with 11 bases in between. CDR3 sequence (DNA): TGTGCCAGCAGGTTCAGACGGGACACTGAAGCTTTCTTT. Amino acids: CASRFRRDTEAFF.

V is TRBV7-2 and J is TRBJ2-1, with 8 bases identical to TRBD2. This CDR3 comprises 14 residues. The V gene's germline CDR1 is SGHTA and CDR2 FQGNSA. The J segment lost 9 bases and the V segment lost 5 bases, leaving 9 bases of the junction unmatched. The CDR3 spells CASSPGLAAGEQFF. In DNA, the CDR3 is TGTGCCAGCAGCCCCGGACTAGCTGCAGGTGAGCAGTTCTTC.

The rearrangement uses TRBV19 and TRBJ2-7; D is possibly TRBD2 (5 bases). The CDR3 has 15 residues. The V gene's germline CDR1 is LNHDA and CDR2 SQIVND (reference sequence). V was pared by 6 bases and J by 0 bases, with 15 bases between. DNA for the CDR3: TGTGCCAGTAGATATCGTTGGAGGAGCTCCTACGAGCAGTACTTC. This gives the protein CASRYRWRSSYEQYF.

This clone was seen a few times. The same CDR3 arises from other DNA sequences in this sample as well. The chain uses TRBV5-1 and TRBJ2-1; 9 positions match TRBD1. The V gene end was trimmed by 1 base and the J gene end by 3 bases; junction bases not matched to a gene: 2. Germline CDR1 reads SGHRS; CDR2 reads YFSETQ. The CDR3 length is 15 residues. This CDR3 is CASSLLGQGYNEQFF. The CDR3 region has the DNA TGCGCCAGCAGCTTGTTGGGACAGGGCTACAATGAGCAGTTCTTC.

This CDR3 is CATKLGNYYEQYF. The CDR3 bases are TGTGCCACCAAGTTGGGGAATTACTACGAGCAGTACTTC. V usage is TRBV6-1 and J usage is TRBJ2-7; D uncertain. The germline CDR1 and CDR2 sequences are MNHNS and SASEGT. The V end lost 10 bases, the J end lost 3 bases, and 16 bases lay between the germline ends. The CDR3 sequence is 13 residues long.